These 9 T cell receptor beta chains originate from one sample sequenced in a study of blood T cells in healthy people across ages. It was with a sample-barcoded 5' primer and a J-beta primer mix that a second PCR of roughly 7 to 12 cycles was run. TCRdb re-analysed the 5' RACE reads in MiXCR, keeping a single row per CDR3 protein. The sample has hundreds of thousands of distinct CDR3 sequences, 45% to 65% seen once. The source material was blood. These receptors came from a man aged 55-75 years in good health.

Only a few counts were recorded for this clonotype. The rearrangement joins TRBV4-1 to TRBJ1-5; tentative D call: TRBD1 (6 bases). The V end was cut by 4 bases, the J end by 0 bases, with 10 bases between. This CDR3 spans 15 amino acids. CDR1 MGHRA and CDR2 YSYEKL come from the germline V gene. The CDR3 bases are TGCGCCAGCAGCCGAGGACAGAATAGCAATCAGCCCCAGCATTTT. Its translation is CASSRGQNSNQPQHF.

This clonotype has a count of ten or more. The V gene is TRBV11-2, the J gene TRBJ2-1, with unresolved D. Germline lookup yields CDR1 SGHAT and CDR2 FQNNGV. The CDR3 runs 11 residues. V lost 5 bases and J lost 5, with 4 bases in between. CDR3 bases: TGTGCCAGCAGCCACGACAATGAGCAGTTCTTC. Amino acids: CASSHDNEQFF.

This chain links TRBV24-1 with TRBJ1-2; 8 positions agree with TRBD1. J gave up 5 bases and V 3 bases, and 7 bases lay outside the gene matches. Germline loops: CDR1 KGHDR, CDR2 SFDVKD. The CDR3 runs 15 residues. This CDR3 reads CATSDPGTGRYGYTF. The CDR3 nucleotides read TGTGCCACCAGTGATCCCGGGACAGGCCGTTATGGCTACACCTTC.

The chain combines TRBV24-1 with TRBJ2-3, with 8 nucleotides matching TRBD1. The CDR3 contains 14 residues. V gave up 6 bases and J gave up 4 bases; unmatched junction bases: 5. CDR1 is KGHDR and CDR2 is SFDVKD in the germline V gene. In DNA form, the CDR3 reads TGTGCCACCAGTCCTACGGACAGGGCAGATACGCAGTATTTT. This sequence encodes CATSPTDRADTQYF.

CDR3 in amino acids: CASSLSAQGVNSPLHF. CDR3 sequence (DNA): TGCGCCAGCAGCCTAAGCGCGCAGGGGGTAAATTCACCCCTCCACTTT. The chain employs TRBV4-1 and TRBJ1-6; 7 nucleotides match TRBD1. Germline values: CDR1 MGHRA, CDR2 YSYEKL. The trim removed 4 bases at V and 7 bases at J, leaving 10 bases unmatched. CDR3 size: 16 residues.

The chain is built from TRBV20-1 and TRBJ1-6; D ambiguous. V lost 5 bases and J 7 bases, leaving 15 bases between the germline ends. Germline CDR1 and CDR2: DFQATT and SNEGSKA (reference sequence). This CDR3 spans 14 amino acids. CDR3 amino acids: CSAFLGGGNSPLHF. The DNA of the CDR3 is TGCAGTGCTTTCCTCGGTGGTGGGAATTCACCCCTCCACTTT.

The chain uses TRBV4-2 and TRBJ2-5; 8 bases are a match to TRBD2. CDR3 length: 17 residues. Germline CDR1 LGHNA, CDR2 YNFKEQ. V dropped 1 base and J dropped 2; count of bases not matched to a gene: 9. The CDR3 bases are TGTGCCAGCAGCCAAGGCTACAAGCGGGGGAGGCAAGAGACCCAGTACTTC. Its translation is CASSQGYKRGRQETQYF.

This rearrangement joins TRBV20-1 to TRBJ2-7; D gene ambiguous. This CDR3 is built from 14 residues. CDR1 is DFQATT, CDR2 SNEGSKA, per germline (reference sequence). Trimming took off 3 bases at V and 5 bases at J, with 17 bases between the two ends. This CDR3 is CSASSASRSDEQYF. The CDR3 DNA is TGCAGTGCTAGTTCGGCTAGTAGGTCGGACGAGCAGTACTTC.

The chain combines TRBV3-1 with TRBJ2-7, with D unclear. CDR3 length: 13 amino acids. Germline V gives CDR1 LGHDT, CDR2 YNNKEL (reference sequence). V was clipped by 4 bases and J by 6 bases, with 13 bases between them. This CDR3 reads CASSPGRIAEQYF. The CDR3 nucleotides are TGTGCCAGCAGCCCCGGAAGAATCGCCGAGCAGTACTTC.